The following is a T cell receptor beta chain sequence with its context. Its antigen is not known. Trimming removed 0 bases from V and 4 bases from J; junction bases left unmatched: 8. The germline CDR1 and CDR2 sequences are SGHRS and YFSETQ. This CDR3 is built from 18 residues. This sample is part of a study of T cells in localized non-small cell lung cancer. Only in-frame clones appear in the TCRdb table, and some are missing; sequencing was by immunoSEQ multiplex PCR. Of approximately 54,000 clones listed, 86% are singletons. The study's findings and limits: Sequencing, confined to only one tumor region, leaves heterogeneity possible. Uninvolved adjacent lung showed higher T cell clonality than tumor. Those with higher blood T cell density had longer overall survival.

Material: peripheral blood, obtained before any cancer treatment. The sequence came from a woman aged 35 to 75 with stage I lung adenocarcinoma. V usage is TRBV5-1 and J usage is TRBJ2-5, with TRBD2 identical over 14 bases. CDR3 in amino acids: CASSLGTSGGPHGETQYF. The CDR3 DNA sequence: TGCGCCAGCAGCTTGGGGACTAGCGGGGGGCCCCACGGAGAGACCCAGTACTTC.